This record concerns one T cell receptor beta chain sequence. Its cognate antigen is unknown. The data were obtained in a study of cytomegalovirus exposure and HLA in healthy donors. Overall study findings and caveats: The investigators catalogued 150 to 200 TCR beta chains as cytomegalovirus-associated.

All the people who gave samples were healthy bone marrow donors. The PCR was carried out with 60 Vbeta primers and 13 Jbeta primers. Data came from immunoSEQ multiplex PCR; TCRdb stores just in-frame clones and leaves some out. This sample carries under 150,000 clones, around 80% of them seen once, and the ten largest clones take approximately 2.4%. The specimen was PBMCs. The TCR was taken from a man aged 45-65 years in good health and CMV-seronegative.

In DNA, the CDR3 is TGCAGCGTAGACGGACAGGGGTATGGCTACACCTTC. This sequence encodes CSVDGQGYGYTF. J is TRBJ1-2 and V is TRBV29-1; 9 nucleotides line up with TRBD1. J was trimmed by 5 bases and V by 6 bases; bases with no gene match: 4. Germline V lookup: CDR1 SQVTM, CDR2 ANQGSEA. The CDR3 consists of 12 residues.